Shown below are 27 T cell receptor beta chains from a single sample sequenced in a study of T cells in Graves' hyperthyroidism and ophthalmopathy. Amplification of TCR beta CDR3 regions was performed using RNA transcripts as template. When the TCR CDR3 underwent first-round RT-PCR, the HTBI primer set was used. TCRdb fed the multiplex PCR reads into MiXCR, producing one record per CDR3 protein. The repertoire holds around 350,000 distinct CDR3 sequences, with about 13% as singletons. What was sequenced was blood. The receptors here all came from a woman between 18 and 30 years old with Graves' hyperthyroidism.

Of note for this clonotype: Given a much more abundant clone one base away, this may be a read error. The chain employs TRBV28 and TRBJ2-3; D may be TRBD1 or TRBD2 (5 bases each). The CDR3 has 15 amino acids. Germline V gene lookup returns CDR1 MDHEN and CDR2 SYDVKM. V dropped 4 bases and J dropped 5 bases, with 16 bases sitting between them. CDR3 sequence: CASSSPGRGQDTQYF. CDR3 in DNA: TGTGCCAGCAGTTCCCCGGGGCGCGGCCAAGATACGCAGTATTTT.

The table lists this clonotype with a few counts. The V call is TRBV4-1, the J call TRBJ2-7, with TRBD1 matching over 7 bases. Losses at the gene ends were 2 bases for V and 1 base for J; bases not matched to a gene: 8. This CDR3 has 16 residues. Germline CDR1 and CDR2: MGHRA and YSYEKL. The CDR3: CASSQRPRGNSYEQYF. The CDR3 DNA is TGCGCCAGCAGCCAAAGGCCCAGGGGGAATTCCTACGAGCAGTACTTC.

The table lists this clonotype with many counts. V gene TRBV7-3 combines with J gene TRBJ2-3; 8 bases are shared with TRBD2. Germline V gives CDR1 SGHTA, CDR2 FQGTGA. CDR3 length equals 14 residues. V dropped 5 bases and J dropped 5; count of bases not matched to a gene: 6. This CDR3 is CASSPGLAGDTQYF. The CDR3 nucleotides read TGTGCCAGCAGCCCCGGCCTAGCGGGAGATACGCAGTATTTT.

This clonotype was detected only a few times. The genes are TRBV6-1 and TRBJ1-5; maybe TRBD1 (6 bases). V was trimmed by 11 bases and J by 6 bases, leaving 29 bases between them. Germline V gene lookup returns CDR1 MNHNS and CDR2 SASEGT. This CDR3 is built from 17 residues. The CDR3 is CASSRDNRGVRGQPQHF. Written as DNA, the CDR3 is TGTGCCTCAAGCCGGGACAACAGAGGGGTGAGGGGTCAGCCCCAGCATTTT.

This clonotype was counted only a few times. The rearrangement joins TRBV28 to TRBJ1-6; D gene uncertain. This CDR3 contains 16 residues. V lost 3 bases and J lost 0, with 9 bases in between. Germline CDR1 is MDHEN and CDR2 is SYDVKM. Written as DNA, the CDR3 is TGTGCCAGCAGTTTCTTGGTAACCTCCTATAATTCACCCCTCCACTTT. Translated, it gives CASSFLVTSYNSPLHF.

This clonotype was observed a handful of times. With a much larger clone just one base away, this may be a read error. The chain uses TRBV6-2 or TRBV6-3 and TRBJ2-5, with D unclear. With the DNA end fitting TRBJ2-1 better, the J assignment may be wrong. The CDR3 is 13 residues long. Per the germline V gene, CDR1 is MNHEY and CDR2 is SVGEGT. The CDR3 DNA reads as TGTGCCAGCCGGGCTGGAACCCAAGAGACCCAGTTCTTC. Amino acid sequence: CASRAGTQETQFF.

The chain is built from TRBV20-1 and TRBJ2-7, with D maybe TRBD2 (5 bases). The germline V gene encodes CDR1 DFQATT and CDR2 SNEGSKA (reference sequence). The CDR3 is made up of 11 amino acids. The V end was cut by 5 bases, the J end by 4 bases, with 9 bases between. In DNA, the CDR3 is TGCAGTGCTGGCCGGGAATACGAGCAGTACTTC. It specifies CSAGREYEQYF.

This chain uses TRBV20-1 with TRBJ2-5; D gene unclear. The CDR3 covers 13 residues. Germline lookup yields CDR1 DFQATT and CDR2 SNEGSKA (reference sequence). Trimming took off 1 base at V and 4 bases at J, with 10 bases between the two ends. The CDR3 region is CSARVDPRETQYF. In nucleotides, the CDR3 is TGCAGTGCTAGAGTGGACCCGCGAGAGACCCAGTACTTC.

This clonotype was detected many times. This sequence joins TRBV7-9 and TRBJ1-2; no firm D call. Trimming pared 1 base from V and 7 bases from J, leaving 13 bases between. Germline CDR1 SEHNR, CDR2 FQNEAQ (reference sequence). This CDR3 contains 14 residues. The CDR3 bases are TGTGCCAGCAGCTTAGTGGGAATAAGGCCTGGCTACACCTTC. Its translation: CASSLVGIRPGYTF.

This clonotype came up a few times. The chain uses TRBV27 and TRBJ2-5; 8 bases map to TRBD2. Looked up from germline, CDR1 is MNHEY and CDR2 is SMNVEV (reference sequence). The length of the CDR3 is 13 residues. V lost 6 bases to trimming and J lost 9 bases; unmatched junction nucleotides: 9. The CDR3 region is CASRMGRGGAQYF. For the CDR3, the DNA is TGTGCCAGCAGGATGGGTCGGGGGGGGGCCCAGTACTTC.

This sequence joins TRBV3-1 and TRBJ1-6; 7 bases map to TRBD1. Germline lookup yields CDR1 LGHDT and CDR2 YNNKEL (reference sequence). The V gene end was trimmed by 3 bases and the J gene end by 0 bases; junction bases not matched to a gene: 5. This CDR3 comprises 17 residues. CDR3 coding DNA: TGTGCCAGCAGCCAGGGACAGTTTTCCTCCTATAATTCACCCCTCCACTTT. It is translated as CASSQGQFSSYNSPLHF.

Regarding this clonotype: This may arise from a read error, as a much more abundant clone is one base away. Without the conserved terminal phenylalanine or tryptophan, this CDR3 likely stems from a read error. This sequence joins TRBV6-6 and TRBJ1-1, with D unresolved. Germline CDR1 is MNHNY and CDR2 is SVGAGI (reference sequence). V was shortened by 2 bases and J by 1 base, with 5 bases between the two germline ends. There are 13 residues in the CDR3. The CDR3 is CASSYVENTEAFL. The CDR3 nucleotides are TGTGCCAGCAGTTACGTGGAGAACACTGAAGCTTTCCTT.

This clonotype was seen repeatedly, ten times or more. The chain links TRBV7-2 to TRBJ2-1, with 7 positions matching TRBD1. CDR3 size: 15 residues. After removal of 5 bases from V and 13 bases from J, the junction contained 17 bases not matched to a gene. The V gene's germline CDR1 is SGHTA and CDR2 FQGNSA. CDR3 protein: CASSPPGQQFYGQFF. The CDR3 DNA is TGTGCCAGCAGCCCGCCGGGACAGCAATTTTATGGCCAGTTCTTC. Full variable domain (outside the CDR3, taken from reference TRBV7-2 and TRBJ2-1): GAGVSQSPSNKVTEKGKDVELRCDPISGHTALYWYRQSLGQGLEFLIYFQGNSAPDKSGLPSDRFSAERTGGSVSTLTIQRTQQEDSAVYLCASSPPGQQFYGQFFGPGTRLTVL.

The sample holds many counts of this clonotype. The chain joins TRBV5-1 to TRBJ2-4; no clear D gene. This CDR3 is 14 amino acids long. V lost 0 bases and J lost 0, with 4 bases in between. Germline values: CDR1 SGHRS, CDR2 YFSETQ. The CDR3 region has the DNA TGCGCCAGCAGCTTGGGGACAGCCAAAAACATTCAGTACTTC. Its protein is CASSLGTAKNIQYF.

This clonotype was seen a few times. The chain combines TRBV6-6 with TRBJ2-1, with a tentative D call TRBD1 (5 bases). CDR1 is MNHNY, CDR2 SVGAGI, per germline (reference sequence). There are 11 residues in the CDR3. V was cut by 1 base and J by 15 bases, with 10 bases left in between. CDR3 DNA: TGTGCCAGCAGTTACTTCCAGGGCCTGTTCTTC. This codes for CASSYFQGLFF.

This clonotype came up a few times. The chain uses TRBV5-1 and TRBJ2-2; a possible D gene is TRBD1 (6 bases). This CDR3 region has 15 residues. CDR1 is SGHRS, CDR2 YFSETQ, per germline. Trimming shortened V by 4 bases and J by 5 bases, and 15 bases separated the two germline ends. The CDR3 sequence: CASSPDAGETGELFF. In DNA form, the CDR3 reads TGCGCCAGCAGCCCGGACGCAGGGGAGACCGGGGAGCTGTTTTTT.

This clonotype was recorded at least ten times. The V call is TRBV28, the J call TRBJ2-1; no clear D. CDR3 length: 16 amino acids. Germline V lookup: CDR1 MDHEN, CDR2 SYDVKM. Trimming took 6 bases from V and 0 from J, leaving 15 bases between them. CDR3 in DNA: TGTGCCAGCAGCCCCAGGACGGAAAGCTCCTACAATGAGCAGTTCTTC. As protein: CASSPRTESSYNEQFF.

The chain is built from TRBV3-1 and TRBJ1-4; D may be TRBD1 (5 bases). CDR1 LGHDT and CDR2 YNNKEL come from the germline V gene (reference sequence). The CDR3 is 14 amino acids. Trimming removed 4 bases at V and 5 bases at J, with 11 bases between. The CDR3 region has the DNA TGTGCCAGCAGCCTCGGACACGGCAATGAAAAACTGTTTTTT. Protein sequence: CASSLGHGNEKLFF.

This clonotype was seen many times. V usage is TRBV28 and J usage is TRBJ2-3; no reliable D call. CDR3 length: 15 residues. Germline V lookup: CDR1 MDHEN, CDR2 SYDVKM. V was shortened by 2 bases and J by 0 bases, with 9 bases between the two germline ends. The DNA for the CDR3 is TGTGCCAGCAGTTTAAGGGTAACAAGCACAGATACGCAGTATTTT. Protein sequence: CASSLRVTSTDTQYF.

This clonotype was seen repeatedly, ten times or more. A junction boundary mismatches the germline segment, possibly from a read error. This sequence joins TRBV24-1 and TRBJ2-5; the match to TRBD2 covers 12 bases. The CDR3 is 19 residues long. Germline-derived CDR1 and CDR2 are KGHDR and SFDVKD. The CDR3 DNA sequence: TGTGCCACCAGTGGGGACCGACTAGCGGGAGCCGAGTCAAGAGAGTCCCAGTACTTC. Amino acids: CATSGDRLAGAESRESQYF.

This clonotype showed up many times. J is TRBJ2-5 and V is TRBV13; D unclear. CDR3 length equals 17 residues. Trimming removed 0 bases at V and 1 base at J, with 15 bases between. Per the germline V gene, CDR1 is PRHDT and CDR2 is FYEKMQ (reference sequence). The CDR3 here is CASSLGPIAGIQETQYF. In DNA, the CDR3 is TGTGCCAGCAGCTTAGGCCCCATCGCCGGAATCCAAGAGACCCAGTACTTC.

This clonotype was seen ten or more times. The rearrangement links TRBV6-2 or TRBV6-3 to TRBJ1-1, with D hard to call. The CDR3 runs 13 residues. The germline gives CDR1 MNHEY, CDR2 SVGEGT. V was pared by 6 bases and J by 0 bases, with 8 bases between. The CDR3 loop is CASRKTVNTEAFF. The CDR3 DNA sequence: TGTGCCAGCAGGAAGACGGTGAACACTGAAGCTTTCTTT.

There are many counts of this clonotype. This sequence joins TRBV12-3 or TRBV12-4 and TRBJ2-7, with D perhaps matching TRBD1 (6 bases). The CDR3 covers 12 residues. The V end was cut by 6 bases, the J end by 7 bases, with 13 bases between. DNA of the CDR3: TGTGCCAGCAGCCCCCCCCAGGGGGAGCAGTACTTC. This codes for CASSPPQGEQYF.

This clonotype was detected only a few times. The chain has TRBV10-2 and TRBJ2-1; possibly TRBD2 for D (5 bases). Germline assignment: CDR1 WSHSY and CDR2 SAAADI. The ends were cut back, 1 base at V and 1 base at J, with 11 bases in the middle. The CDR3 runs 16 residues. The CDR3 coding sequence is TGCGCCAGCAGTGAGTTTCAGAGCGGTTCCTACAATGAGCAGTTCTTC. The encoded protein is CASSEFQSGSYNEQFF.

There are many counts of this clonotype. The J gene is TRBJ1-1, the V gene TRBV12-3 or TRBV12-4; 7 bases agree with TRBD1. This CDR3 comprises 16 residues. Unmatched junction bases numbered 6, after V lost 1 base and J lost 1 base. CDR3 sequence (DNA): TGTGCCAGCAGTTTAGGGCCCGGGACAGAGAACACTGAAGCTTTCTTT. It codes for CASSLGPGTENTEAFF.

The chain employs TRBV20-1 and TRBJ1-5; 9 bases map to TRBD1. This CDR3 spans 14 amino acids. Germline lookup yields CDR1 DFQATT and CDR2 SNEGSKA (reference sequence). After removal of 5 bases from V and 6 bases from J, the junction contained 8 bases not matched to a gene. This chain's CDR3 is CSAHTGGPGQPQHF. The DNA for the CDR3 is TGCAGTGCTCACACAGGGGGCCCGGGTCAGCCCCAGCATTTT.

This clonotype was observed many times. The rearrangement joins TRBV29-1 to TRBJ2-7, with TRBD1 matching 7 bases. Germline CDR1 SQVTM, CDR2 ANQGSEA. The CDR3 has 12 amino acids. V lost 7 bases and J lost 4; bases outside the gene matches: 7. This CDR3 is CSGGQTGYEQYF. The CDR3 DNA reads as TGCAGCGGTGGACAGACAGGGTACGAGCAGTACTTC.